This T cell receptor beta chain stems from a study of radiation and T cells in renal cell carcinoma. Study-wide findings and caveats: Top tumor clonotypes rose in blood 2 weeks post-radiation, then contracted. No pretreatment tumor biopsies were available for baseline clonotypes.

Repertoires were generated with immunoSEQ multiplex PCR, while TCRdb's copy carries only in-frame clones and drops some. The sample contains about 150,000 clones, 80% to 90% of which appear only once. Time point described: blood 2 weeks post-SBRT. Indicated treatment: 15 Gy SBRT to primary tumor, nephrectomy 4 weeks later. Clear cell pathology was present in this patient's renal cell carcinoma. A word on this clone: What it binds is unknown.

The germline gives CDR1 MNHNS, CDR2 SASEGT. The junction had 4 bases not matched to a gene; V was cut back by 0 bases and J by 8 bases. The CDR3 extends over 15 amino acids. The chain has TRBV6-1 and TRBJ1-4; 9 bases are shared with TRBD1. The source of this sequence is a woman aged 45-65 years with renal cell carcinoma. Sequencing was performed on blood, taken from a patient whose treatment included radiotherapy and nephrectomy. The CDR3 loop is CASSEAGQGDEKLFF. The CDR3 nucleotides read TGTGCCAGCAGTGAAGCGGGACAGGGTGACGAAAAACTGTTTTTT.